This passage covers 22 T cell receptor beta chains from one sample sequenced in a study of blood T cell repertoires in COVID-19 (dated by TCRdb to the early 2020s). The library was obtained by the immunoSEQ multiplex PCR assay. The immuneACCESS repertoire file appears here via TCRdb, limited to in-frame rearrangements. These files lack a portion of the clones; in checked studies, under half of the deficit traces to unresolved V genes, and the cause of the others is not known. Across this sample there are about 32,000 clones, with 75% to 90% seen only once. Of the sample, just under 2% is held by the ten largest clones. What was sequenced was peripheral blood. The receptor source for this set is a man aged 50-59 years with active or convalescent COVID-19.

As DNA, the CDR3 is TGCGCCAGCAGCTTGGGAGGGTCGAGCACAGATACGCAGTATTTT. Protein: CASSLGGSSTDTQYF. This chain links TRBV5-1 with TRBJ2-3, with D perhaps TRBD2 (5 bases). The CDR3 runs to 15 residues. V was cut by 0 bases and J by 0 bases, with 8 bases left in between. CDR1 is SGHRS and CDR2 is YFSETQ in the germline V gene.

The CDR3 DNA reads as TGTGCCAGCAGTCAGACAGGATATGAAAAACTGTTTTTT. It yields the protein CASSQTGYEKLFF. V and J are TRBV6-2 or TRBV6-3 and TRBJ1-4; TRBD1 is a possible D gene (6 bases). The V end lost 5 bases, the J end lost 6 bases, and 10 bases lay between the germline ends. Looked up from germline, CDR1 is MNHEY and CDR2 is SVGEGT. The CDR3 length is 13 residues.

The chain links TRBV30 to TRBJ1-2; 11 nucleotides align to TRBD1. CDR3 length: 15 residues. Trimming took 3 bases from V and 3 from J; bases not matched to a gene: 6. CDR1 and CDR2 from the germline V gene are GTSNPN and SVGIG (reference sequence). The CDR3 DNA follows: TGTGCCTGGAGAGGGGGGACAGGGGGTGACTATGGCTACACCTTC. Translation gives CAWRGGTGGDYGYTF.

V is TRBV19 and J is TRBJ1-1, with TRBD1 as a possible D gene (6 bases). There are 17 residues in the CDR3. Germline V gives CDR1 LNHDA, CDR2 SQIVND (reference sequence). V was shortened by 6 bases and J by 0 bases, with 20 bases between the two germline ends. The CDR3 region has the DNA TGTGCCAGTAGCCTCACCTTTCCGGGGACATTGAACACTGAAGCTTTCTTT. Amino acids: CASSLTFPGTLNTEAFF.

The J gene is TRBJ2-2, the V gene TRBV3-1 (or the pseudogene TRBV3-2); D ambiguous. This CDR3 is 14 amino acids long. CDR1 LGHDT and CDR2 YNNKEL come from the germline V gene (reference sequence). Deletions cut 8 bases from V and 6 bases from J, with 16 bases between. DNA of the CDR3: TGTGCCAGCTCCTACCCAGTGACACCCGGGGAGCTGTTTTTT. It encodes CASSYPVTPGELFF.

The rearrangement joins TRBV11-2 to TRBJ2-7, with no clear D. CDR1 and CDR2 from the germline V gene are SGHAT and FQNNGV. V shed 6 bases and J shed 3 bases, with 15 bases lying between them. The CDR3 sequence is 14 residues long. The CDR3 bases are TGTGCCAGCAGATCTATTCTAGGTGGCTACGAGCAGTACTTC. Translated: CASRSILGGYEQYF. The whole variable domain, filled in from reference TRBV11-2 and TRBJ2-7, reads EAGVAQSPRYKIIEKRQSVAFWCNPISGHATLYWYQQILGQGPKLLIQFQNNGVVDDSQLPKDRFSAERLKGVDSTLKIQPAKLEDSAVYLCASRSILGGYEQYFGPGTRLTVT.

The V and J genes are TRBV7-9 and TRBJ2-1; the match to TRBD2 covers 13 bases. V gave up 4 bases and J gave up 4 bases; unmatched junction bases: 4. The germline V gene has CDR1 SEHNR and CDR2 FQNEAQ (reference sequence). The CDR3 length is 16 residues. The CDR3 loop is CASSWGLAGPYNEQFF. CDR3 nucleotides: TGTGCCAGCAGCTGGGGACTAGCGGGACCATACAATGAGCAGTTCTTC.

CDR3 sequence (DNA): TGTGCCAGCAGTTACCGCACCGGGACAGGGGCTAATCCGTACTTC. Protein: CASSYRTGTGANPYF. The chain has TRBV6-2 or TRBV6-3 and TRBJ2-5; TRBD1 agrees at 10 bases. The V segment lost 2 bases and the J segment 13 bases; nucleotides outside the gene matches: 13. The CDR3 runs 15 residues. Germline CDR1 reads MNHEY; CDR2 reads SVGEGT.

V and J are TRBV29-1 and TRBJ2-7; 7 bases align to TRBD2. This CDR3 is built from 12 residues. The germline V gene encodes CDR1 SQVTM and CDR2 ANQGSEA. J was trimmed by 7 bases and V by 7 bases; bases with no gene match: 10. DNA of the CDR3: TGCAGCGGCCTAGCCTGGGAGGGAGAGCAGTACTTC. Translated: CSGLAWEGEQYF.

The chain carries TRBV6-2 or TRBV6-3 and TRBJ2-7; tentative D call: TRBD2 (6 bases). The length of the CDR3 is 13 residues. Trimming removed 2 bases at V and 2 bases at J, with 7 bases between. The germline V gene has CDR1 MNHEY and CDR2 SVGEGT. The CDR3: CASSYGGTYEQYF. The CDR3 nucleotides read TGTGCCAGCAGTTACGGGGGGACCTACGAGCAGTACTTC.

The chain carries TRBV5-1 and TRBJ2-6; possibly TRBD2 for D (5 bases). The CDR3 has 18 amino acids. Looked up from germline, CDR1 is SGHRS and CDR2 is YFSETQ. Trimming took 2 bases from V and 6 from J, leaving 21 bases between them. CDR3 sequence reads: CASSFPSGLNSEANVLTF. CDR3 nucleotides: TGCGCCAGCAGCTTCCCCTCTGGACTCAACTCCGAGGCCAACGTCCTGACTTTC. Full variable domain (outside the CDR3, taken from reference TRBV5-1 and TRBJ2-6): KAGVTQTPRYLIKTRGQQVTLSCSPISGHRSVSWYQQTPGQGLQFLFEYFSETQRNKGNFPGRFSGRQFSNSRSEMNVSTLELGDSALYLCASSFPSGLNSEANVLTFGAGSRLTVL.

The V and J genes are TRBV4-1 and TRBJ1-2, with a possible D match to TRBD1 (6 bases). The CDR3 spans 16 residues. Germline-derived CDR1 and CDR2 are MGHRA and YSYEKL. Trimming left V 0 bases short and J 7 bases short, with 18 bases between. The CDR3 sequence: CASSQDLPQGRFGYTF. CDR3 nucleotides: TGCGCCAGCAGCCAAGACCTGCCACAGGGACGGTTTGGCTACACCTTC.

The chain combines TRBV3-1 (or the pseudogene TRBV3-2) with TRBJ2-2; TRBD2 might be the D (6 bases). The CDR3 runs 16 residues. Trimming took 7 bases from V and 3 from J, leaving 18 bases between them. Looked up from germline, CDR1 is LGHDT and CDR2 is YNNKEL (reference sequence). The CDR3 reads CASNQKRGGDTGELFF. The CDR3 DNA follows: TGTGCCAGCAATCAAAAGAGGGGAGGCGACACCGGGGAGCTGTTTTTT.

The chain has TRBV19 and TRBJ2-1; 12 nucleotides align to TRBD1. V trimming: 5 bases; J trimming: 8 bases; junction bases outside the gene matches: 7. The CDR3 consists of 15 residues. CDR1 and CDR2 (germline): LNHDA, SQIVND (reference sequence). The CDR3 DNA reads as TGTGCCAGTAGTTACTCCGGGACAGGGGGCGATGAGCAGTTCTTC. Its protein product is CASSYSGTGGDEQFF.

For the CDR3, the DNA is TGTGCCAGCAGCGCGGGACTAGCATCCTACAATGAGCAGTTCTTC. Protein sequence: CASSAGLASYNEQFF. The genes are TRBV7-9 and TRBJ2-1, with TRBD2 matching 9 bases. This CDR3 region has 15 residues. The V gene end was trimmed by 5 bases and the J gene end by 1 base; junction bases not matched to a gene: 3. Germline values: CDR1 SEHNR, CDR2 FQNEAQ (reference sequence). Looking up the rest from reference TRBV7-9 and TRBJ2-1 gives the full variable domain: DTGVSQNPRHKITKRGQNVTFRCDPISEHNRLYWYRQTLGQGPEFLTYFQNEAQLEKSRLLSDRFSAERPKGSFSTLEIQRTEQGDSAMYLCASSAGLASYNEQFFGPGTRLTVL.

The rearrangement links TRBV18 to TRBJ2-2; 9 bases line up with TRBD1. The CDR3 totals 17 residues. The germline V gene encodes CDR1 KGHSH and CDR2 LQKENI. V was pared by 1 base and J by 0 bases, with 3 bases of the junction left unmatched. CDR3 DNA: TGTGCCAGCTCACCACAGGGACAGGGAGCGAACACCGGGGAGCTGTTTTTT. This translates into CASSPQGQGANTGELFF.

The chain uses TRBV19 and TRBJ2-7; D may be TRBD1 (6 bases). V was shortened by 4 bases and J by 3 bases, with 22 bases between the two germline ends. Germline CDR1 LNHDA, CDR2 SQIVND (reference sequence). This CDR3 spans 17 amino acids. CDR3 sequence reads: CASSRAPTGPENYEQYF. The CDR3 DNA reads as TGTGCCAGTAGTAGGGCCCCGACAGGACCCGAAAACTACGAGCAGTACTTC.

The chain employs TRBV5-6 and TRBJ1-5; D perhaps matches TRBD1 (6 bases). The germline V gene has CDR1 SGHDT and CDR2 YYEEEE. The CDR3 spans 17 residues. Between the trimmed V and J ends, which lost 1 base and 5 bases, there was a span of 19 bases. Here the CDR3 reads CASSLSRLGAGDQPQHF. CDR3 coding DNA: TGTGCCAGCAGCTTGAGCCGTCTCGGGGCAGGGGATCAGCCCCAGCATTTT.

J is TRBJ1-2 and V is TRBV2, with 8 nucleotides matching TRBD1. The germline V gene has CDR1 SNHLY and CDR2 FYNNEI. The CDR3 spans 12 residues. Losses at the gene ends were 8 bases for V and 4 bases for J; bases not matched to a gene: 3. The CDR3, as DNA: TGTGCCAGCCGAGGACAGGGCTATGGCTACACCTTC. Residues: CASRGQGYGYTF.

The CDR3 spells CASSLEVSGPYNEQFF. The CDR3, as DNA: TGCGCCAGCAGCTTGGAAGTCAGCGGGCCTTACAATGAGCAGTTCTTC. The chain has TRBV5-1 and TRBJ2-1; D might be TRBD2 (6 bases). Between the trimmed V and J ends, which lost 0 bases and 4 bases, there was a span of 14 bases. This CDR3 has 16 amino acids. Germline lookup yields CDR1 SGHRS and CDR2 YFSETQ.

The rearrangement uses TRBV9 and TRBJ2-5; tentatively, D is TRBD1 (7 bases). Germline V gives CDR1 SGDLS, CDR2 YYNGEE. Trimming stripped 3 bases from V and 4 bases from J, with 19 bases between. This CDR3 contains 16 residues. This CDR3 reads CASSEGAWRASETQYF. The CDR3 bases are TGTGCCAGCAGCGAGGGGGCCTGGAGGGCCTCAGAGACCCAGTACTTC. Together with reference TRBV9 and TRBJ2-5, the CDR3 gives the full variable domain: DSGVTQTPKHLITATGQRVTLRCSPRSGDLSVYWYQQSLDQGLQFLIQYYNGEERAKGNILERFSAQQFPDLHSELNLSSLELGDSALYFCASSEGAWRASETQYFGPGTRLLVL.

This chain uses TRBV5-4 with TRBJ2-7; D might be TRBD2 (5 bases). The CDR3 spans 13 residues. Trimming stripped 1 base from V and 2 bases from J, with 7 bases between. Germline CDR1 is SGHNT and CDR2 is YYREEE (reference sequence). CDR3 region: CASSLKGAYEQYF. CDR3 DNA sequence: TGTGCCAGCAGCTTGAAGGGAGCCTACGAGCAGTACTTC.